The source of this TCR beta chain is a study of blood T cell repertoires in COVID-19. At the level of the study: Sample material is recorded as cDNA or gDNA derived from T cells, B-cell-depleted T cells, or PBMCs.

The CDR3 totals 15 residues. Trimming cost V 6 bases and J 2 bases; bases outside gene matches: 5. Germline CDR1 WNHNN, CDR2 SYGVQD (reference sequence). Assay: immunoSEQ multiplex PCR; the TCRdb copy retains only in-frame clones and omits some. The sample consists of approximately 150,000 clones, around 84% of them appearing once. The clonotype was recovered from a man between 50 and 59 years old who had recovered from COVID-19. This rearrangement joins TRBV10-1 to TRBJ2-1; 9 positions match TRBD2. Material: PBMCs or T cells enriched from blood (not recorded which). The CDR3 is CASSPQRGAYNEQFF. CDR3 sequence (DNA): TGCGCCAGCAGCCCACAGCGGGGGGCCTACAATGAGCAGTTCTTC.